This T cell receptor (beta chain) was documented in a study of human T cells and chemical hapten exposure. Broader study findings: Positively correlated with patch test score were the counts of PT1 expanded TCRs.

Trimming took 5 bases from V and 3 from J, leaving 9 bases between them. CDR1 and CDR2 (germline): SQVTM, ANQGSEA. There are 12 residues in the CDR3. Time point denoted: pre-sensitization, week 0. Described treatment: therapeutic diphenylcyclopropenone sensitization with weekly scalp DPC. Those who donated were patients with alopecia, 18 to 70 years of age, and suitable for DPC. Attachment of unique molecular identifiers to individual cDNA molecules was performed in the library. Methods used by the authors: Sample TCR totals centred on a median of about 100,000, ranging about 20,000 to 690,600. TCRdb called the RACE reads again in MiXCR, with one record for every CDR3 protein. TCRdb, not the original authors, processed these V and J calls. The sample includes around 60,000 distinct CDR3 sequences, around 6.6% of them seen just once. As regards this clonotype: The antigen is not known.

V usage is TRBV29-1 and J usage is TRBJ2-3; no clear D. This clonotype was sampled from a woman under 40 with alopecia areata. Some clones in this sample may be carry-over from other donors' samples. Source: whole blood, taken in connection with sensitization to the hapten diphenylcyclopropenone (DPC). CDR3 nucleotides: TGCAGCGTTATGTGGGTTACAGATACGCAGTATTTT. Translation: CSVMWVTDTQYF.